This T cell receptor beta chain emerged from a study of blood T cell repertoires in COVID-19. Whole-study context: PBMCs, B-cell-depleted T cells, or T cells were the source of the cDNA or gDNA that made up the material.

The protocol was immunoSEQ multiplex PCR, while the TCRdb copy is restricted to in-frame clones and leaves out a portion. The data show approximately 170,000 clones, approximately 82% seen once. The CDR3 totals 15 residues. V was clipped by 4 bases and J by 4 bases; unmatched bases: 5. Germline V gene lookup returns CDR1 MDHEN and CDR2 SYDVKM. This rearrangement joins TRBV28 to TRBJ1-5, with 9 bases fitting TRBD1. Sequenced material: peripheral blood. This clonotype was obtained from a man aged 70 or older who had recovered from COVID-19. CDR3 DNA sequence: TGTGCCAGCAGTTCGGCTGGACAGGGGAATCAGCCCCAGCATTTT. It is translated as CASSSAGQGNQPQHF.